The TCR beta chain described here comes from a study of T-cell reconstitution after alpha-beta-depleted transplantation in children. General observations from the study: A year had passed since transplant, and T-cell counts and diversity by then came mostly from newly produced T cells. Reported findings indicate that, about two months after transplant, alpha-beta T cells came from several hundred expanded clones, which were derived from non-depleted graft cells.

The library targeted TCRbeta and was prepared with unique molecular identifiers. TCRdb processed the PCR reads anew with MiXCR; each CDR3 protein has one entry. The sample has 240,000 or so distinct CDR3 sequences, roughly 8.2% seen once. This clonotype was observed at least ten times. Its antigen is unidentified. After removal of 1 base from V and 3 bases from J, the junction contained 4 bases not matched to a gene. Germline loops: CDR1 SGHVS, CDR2 FQNEAQ. CDR3 length equals 16 residues. This material consisted of PBMCs, mostly from graft donor cells, taken 180 days after TCRalphabeta/CD19-depleted stem cell transplant. The rearrangement links TRBV7-8 to TRBJ2-3; 10 bases agree with TRBD1. This TCR was recovered from a male patient between 10 and 17 years old who had a stem cell transplant for acute lymphoblastic leukemia, so the T cells may come from the graft donor. CDR3 protein: CASSLVGTGVTDTQYF. CDR3 coding DNA: TGTGCCAGCAGCTTAGTCGGGACAGGGGTGACAGATACGCAGTATTTT.